This T cell receptor (beta chain) was obtained from a study of CD8+ T cells in alopecia areata. Following extraction, RNA underwent reverse transcription to cDNA, which served as the sequencing template. Assay: immunoSEQ multiplex PCR; the TCRdb copy retains only in-frame clones and omits some. The repertoire holds around 140,000 clones, with approximately 49% as singletons. The CDR3 consists of 16 residues. Germline values: CDR1 SGHAT, CDR2 FQNNGV. V gave up 0 bases and J gave up 3 bases, with 12 bases separating them. The chain joins TRBV11-2 to TRBJ1-5; TRBD1 is a possible D gene (6 bases). The sample consisted of CD4+ T cells sorted from blood, taken at week 0. The receptor comes from a human donor with alopecia areata. The CDR3 protein is CASSLEGGNNNQPQHF. In DNA, the CDR3 is TGTGCCAGCAGCTTAGAAGGGGGGAATAACAATCAGCCCCAGCATTTT.